Listed here are 22 T cell receptor beta chains from one sample, sequenced in a study of T cells in Graves' hyperthyroidism and ophthalmopathy (dated by TCRdb to the late 2010s). Receptor amplification or capture employed multiplex PCR. Sequencing took place on an Illumina HiSeq 2000. The TCR beta CDR3 regions were amplified from RNA transcripts. The TCR CDR3 was subjected to a first round of RT-PCR using the HTBI primer set and the Qiagen OneStep RT-PCR kit. The public reads were reanalyzed by TCRdb: fastp trimming at Q25, MiXCR alignment, in-frame beta chains only. Every entry covers one CDR3 protein and lists the most common genes and DNA from its rows. The sample table holds 300,000 to 400,000 distinct CDR3 sequences, of which 15% to 20% were seen once. The ten largest clones add up to approximately 54% of the sample. Sequenced sample: blood. These receptors originate from a woman in her 50s with Graves' hyperthyroidism.

This chain links TRBV9 with TRBJ2-5, with 8 positions matching TRBD1. Germline V gene lookup returns CDR1 SGDLS and CDR2 YYNGEE. This CDR3 comprises 15 residues. The V segment lost 4 bases and the J segment 4 bases; nucleotides outside the gene matches: 9. CDR3 nucleotides: TGTGCCAGCAGCTTTCGACAGGGGCATATAGAGACCCAGTACTTC. This encodes CASSFRQGHIETQYF.

The rearrangement links TRBV2 to TRBJ2-7; no clear D. The CDR3 sequence is 14 residues long. Between the trimmed V and J ends, which lost 5 bases and 0 bases, there was a span of 11 bases. Germline CDR1 is SNHLY and CDR2 is FYNNEI. The CDR3 is CASSSDAASYEQYF. In DNA form, the CDR3 reads TGTGCCAGCAGTTCGGACGCTGCCTCCTACGAGCAGTACTTC.

The chain has TRBV20-1 and TRBJ2-1; D might be TRBD1 (5 bases). Trimming stripped 5 bases from V and 7 bases from J, with 15 bases between. The germline V gene encodes CDR1 DFQATT and CDR2 SNEGSKA (reference sequence). CDR3 length: 13 residues. The CDR3 is CSACGSQGNEQFF. Written as DNA, the CDR3 is TGCAGTGCTTGTGGCTCCCAGGGAAATGAGCAGTTCTTC.

This clonotype was seen a handful of times. The V and J genes are TRBV30 and TRBJ2-3; TRBD2 agrees at 13 bases. Germline CDR1 GTSNPN, CDR2 SVGIG (reference sequence). The CDR3 totals 17 residues. J was trimmed by 2 bases and V by 2 bases; bases with no gene match: 7. CDR3 region: CAWSQSGTSGITDTQYF. CDR3 DNA sequence: TGTGCCTGGAGTCAATCCGGGACTAGCGGGATCACAGATACGCAGTATTTT.

This clonotype was found many times. This chain uses TRBV10-1 with TRBJ2-7; 11 nucleotides align to TRBD2. CDR3 length equals 15 residues. Germline V lookup: CDR1 WNHNN, CDR2 SYGVQD (reference sequence). V lost 2 bases and J lost 6; bases outside the gene matches: 6. CDR3 sequence: CASSETSGSDTEQYF. For the CDR3, the DNA is TGCGCCAGCAGTGAGACTAGCGGGAGCGACACCGAGCAGTACTTC.

V and J are TRBV20-1 and TRBJ2-7; no clear D. V was trimmed by 3 bases and J by 5 bases, leaving 17 bases between them. CDR3 length equals 14 residues. Per the germline V gene, CDR1 is DFQATT and CDR2 is SNEGSKA (reference sequence). DNA for the CDR3: TGCAGTGCTAGCCACTTCCCGCGTGGCCACGAGCAGTACTTC. Translation gives CSASHFPRGHEQYF.

The V gene is TRBV6-9, the J gene TRBJ1-3; D remains ambiguous. Germline V CDR1 and CDR2: MNHGY, SVAAGI. Deletions cut 3 bases from V and 2 bases from J, with 11 bases between. This CDR3 is 15 amino acids long. For the CDR3, the DNA is TGTGCCAGCAGTTACTCTAACCAAGCTGGAAACACCATATATTTT. Amino acid sequence: CASSYSNQAGNTIYF.

This clonotype has more than one count but fewer than ten. The chain combines TRBV12-3 or TRBV12-4 with TRBJ2-2; 8 bases align to TRBD1. The CDR3 length is 15 residues. The V segment lost 6 bases and the J segment 3 bases; nucleotides outside the gene matches: 6. This CDR3 is CASSPDRADTGELFF. CDR3 in DNA: TGTGCCAGCAGCCCGGACAGGGCGGACACCGGGGAGCTGTTTTTT.

This clonotype was counted at least ten times. V usage is TRBV7-3 and J usage is TRBJ2-1; no clear D gene. The germline V gene has CDR1 SGHTA and CDR2 FQGTGA. With 5 bases removed from V and 9 bases from J, the gap between germline ends came to 11 bases. There are 12 residues in the CDR3. The CDR3 bases are TGTGCCAGCAGCGCCGCGGTAGGTGAGCAGTTCTTC. Protein sequence: CASSAAVGEQFF.

This clonotype was counted many times. The V gene is TRBV12-5, the J gene TRBJ2-5; D is unclear. V was clipped by 1 base and J by 2 bases, with 5 bases between them. The CDR3 spans 13 residues. CDR1 and CDR2 from the germline V gene are LGHNT and FRNRAP. CDR3 coding DNA: TGTGCTAGTGGTTTGGCTATACAAGAGACCCAGTACTTC. Translating gives CASGLAIQETQYF.

The V and J genes are TRBV5-8 and TRBJ1-1, with D uncertain. Trimming took 2 bases from V and 2 from J, leaving 7 bases between them. Germline values: CDR1 SGHTS, CDR2 YDEGEE. The CDR3 sequence is 13 residues long. The CDR3 sequence is CASSFQSNTEAFF. The CDR3 nucleotides read TGTGCCAGCAGCTTTCAATCCAACACTGAAGCTTTCTTT.

Only a few counts were recorded for this clonotype. DNA of the CDR3: TGTGCCAGCAGACAATTAGGGGCAGGGGATGGAAACACCATATATTTT. Its protein is CASRQLGAGDGNTIYF. The chain has TRBV27 and TRBJ1-3; the D gene is possibly TRBD1 (6 bases). CDR1 is MNHEY and CDR2 is SMNVEV in the germline V gene (reference sequence). Trimming cost V 6 bases and J 3 bases, with 18 bases left between them. This CDR3 comprises 16 residues.

At least ten counts were recorded for this clonotype. The rearrangement uses TRBV3-1 and TRBJ2-5, with D perhaps given as TRBD1 or TRBD2 (5 bases each). Trimming cost V 4 bases and J 5 bases, with 14 bases left between them. Germline values: CDR1 LGHDT, CDR2 YNNKEL (reference sequence). The CDR3 runs to 14 residues. The CDR3 DNA is TGTGCCAGCAGCCTACCGGGACGTGGGGAGACCCAGTACTTC. Protein sequence: CASSLPGRGETQYF.

This clonotype was counted only a few times. V gene TRBV9 combines with J gene TRBJ2-1, with unresolved D. CDR3 length equals 13 residues. CDR1 and CDR2 from the germline V gene are SGDLS and YYNGEE. With 5 bases removed from V and 4 bases from J, the gap between germline ends came to 10 bases. The CDR3 is CASSVGSYNEQFF. DNA for the CDR3: TGTGCCAGCAGTGTCGGGTCTTACAATGAGCAGTTCTTC.

This clonotype was seen many times. This rearrangement joins TRBV11-2 to TRBJ2-7, with 7 bases identical to TRBD1. The V gene's germline CDR1 is SGHAT and CDR2 FQNNGV. The CDR3 has 12 residues. V gave up 6 bases and J gave up 9 bases; unmatched junction bases: 8. CDR3 nucleotide sequence: TGTGCCAGCAGTAACGACAGGGCTAGGCAGTACGTC. Protein sequence: CASSNDRARQYV.

The gene calls are TRBV2 and TRBJ2-5; tentative D call: TRBD2 (5 bases). Germline values: CDR1 SNHLY, CDR2 FYNNEI. V was pared by 6 bases and J by 7 bases, with 15 bases between. This CDR3 has 13 residues. CDR3 DNA: TGTGCCAGCAGGAAGTCAGTCGAGGGGACCCAGTACTTC. Its protein is CASRKSVEGTQYF.

J is TRBJ2-3 and V is TRBV19; TRBD2 matches 9 bases. V lost 4 bases and J lost 4; bases outside the gene matches: 9. This CDR3 comprises 16 residues. Germline values: CDR1 LNHDA, CDR2 SQIVND (reference sequence). The CDR3, as DNA: TGTGCCAGTAGTAGGGGACTAGCTTTTGTCGCAGATACGCAGTATTTT. Its translation: CASSRGLAFVADTQYF.

This clonotype has ten or more counts. The gene calls are TRBV20-1 and TRBJ1-5, with D uncertain. Between the trimmed V and J ends, which lost 6 bases and 5 bases, there was a span of 17 bases. The CDR3 runs to 14 residues. Germline loops: CDR1 DFQATT, CDR2 SNEGSKA (reference sequence). The DNA of the CDR3 is TGCAGTGCCCCCTTACGTGGGCCCGATCAGCCCCAGCATTTT. It yields the protein CSAPLRGPDQPQHF.

The gene calls are TRBV12-3 or TRBV12-4 and TRBJ1-2; TRBD1 is a possible D gene (6 bases). There are 14 residues in the CDR3. V was shortened by 6 bases and J by 4 bases, with 15 bases between the two germline ends. In DNA, the CDR3 is TGTGCCAGCAGGCTTACCGCAGGGGCCTATGGCTACACCTTC. Translation gives CASRLTAGAYGYTF.

This chain connects TRBV29-1 to TRBJ2-7, with D perhaps being TRBD1 or TRBD2 (5 bases each). The CDR3 runs 12 residues. CDR1 SQVTM and CDR2 ANQGSEA come from the germline V gene. The V end was cut by 7 bases, the J end by 1 base, with 11 bases between. This CDR3 is CSASGPSYEQYF. As DNA, the CDR3 is TGCAGCGCCTCGGGACCTTCCTACGAGCAGTACTTC.

About this clonotype itself: This may be a read error, as it is one base from a much larger clone. The CDR3 sequence: CASSERWRAEDTQYF. In DNA form, the CDR3 reads TGTGCCAGCAGCGAGAGGTGGCGGGCGGAAGATACGCAGTATTTT. The V and J genes are TRBV6-1 and TRBJ2-3; tentatively, D is TRBD2 (5 bases). The CDR3 has 15 residues. V dropped 6 bases and J dropped 5 bases, with 18 bases sitting between them. CDR1 and CDR2 (germline): MNHNS, SASEGT.

This clonotype was detected only a few times. This rearrangement joins TRBV24-1 to TRBJ1-2; weak D call: TRBD1 (6 bases). CDR3 length: 14 residues. Germline assignment: CDR1 KGHDR and CDR2 SFDVKD. The V gene lost 2 bases and the J gene lost 2 bases, with 8 bases spanning the gap. CDR3: CATSDSDRNYGYTF. CDR3 DNA: TGTGCCACCAGTGATTCGGACAGAAACTATGGCTACACCTTC.